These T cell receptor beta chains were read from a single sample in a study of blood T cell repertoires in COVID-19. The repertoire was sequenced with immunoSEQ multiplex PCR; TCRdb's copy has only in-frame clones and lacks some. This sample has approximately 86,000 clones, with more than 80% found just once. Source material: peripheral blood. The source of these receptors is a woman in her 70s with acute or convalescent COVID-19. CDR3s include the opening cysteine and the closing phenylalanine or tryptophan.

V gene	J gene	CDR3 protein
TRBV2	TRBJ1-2	CASSESGTGSANYGYTF
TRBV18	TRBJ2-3	CASSPPGQGYTDTQYF
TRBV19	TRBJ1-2	CASHPGYRQREGYGYTF
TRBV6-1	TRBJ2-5	CASSEIWGRGWETQYF
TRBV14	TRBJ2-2	CASSQVVAGGAGELFF
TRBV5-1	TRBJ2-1	CASSLAGRLAGGRDNEQFF
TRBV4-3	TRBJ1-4	CASSQDLYRGSEKLFF
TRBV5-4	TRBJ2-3	CASSLELGASTDTQYF
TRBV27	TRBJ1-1	CASSPWGGQGNTEAFF
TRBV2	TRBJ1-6	CASSREGPNSPLHF
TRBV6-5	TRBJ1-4	CASRREKLFF
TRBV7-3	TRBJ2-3	CASSLLGGISTDTQYF
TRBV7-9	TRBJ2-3	CASSLSRQAGTDTQYF
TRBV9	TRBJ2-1	CASSVDGGRYNEQFF
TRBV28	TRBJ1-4	CASSWDRVNEKLFF
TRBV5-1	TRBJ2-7	CASSHGQGAREQYF
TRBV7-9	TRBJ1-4	CASSLDGPGAEKLFF
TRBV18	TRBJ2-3	CASSLDRGNTDTQYF
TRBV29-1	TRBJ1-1	CSVGTGRGTEAFF
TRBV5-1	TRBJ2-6	CASRLSGANVLTF
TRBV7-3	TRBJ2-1	CASSVSGRTYNEQFF
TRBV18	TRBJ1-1	CASSPQRGGTEAFF
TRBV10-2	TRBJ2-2	CASSALGTANTGELFF
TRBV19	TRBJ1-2	CASSLTDRVRIGYTF
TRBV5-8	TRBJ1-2	CASSRLDRGALGYTF
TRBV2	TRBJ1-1	CASSVTYEAFF
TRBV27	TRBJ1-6	CASSPIPRAGSPLHF
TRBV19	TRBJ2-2	CASSEGAGELFF
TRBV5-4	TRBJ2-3	CASSQTGLVTDTQYF
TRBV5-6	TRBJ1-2	CASSLGRLRTGTYGYTF
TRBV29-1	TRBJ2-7	CSVETGTARGEQYF
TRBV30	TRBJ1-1	CACARGVGGYVTEAFF
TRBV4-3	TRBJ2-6	CASSRTVDVSGANVLTF
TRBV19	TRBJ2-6	CASTPFGANVLTF
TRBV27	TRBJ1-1	CASSGLTGGTEAFF
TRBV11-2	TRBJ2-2	CASSGTGAGELFF
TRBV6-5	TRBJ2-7	CASSYAKVNSLYEQYF
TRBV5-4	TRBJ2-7	CASSEGDSYEQYF